A single sample gave rise to the 15 T cell receptor beta chains below, sequenced in a study of Ad26.COV2.S vaccination and SARS-CoV-2 variants (TCRdb year 2021). This specimen's treatment or condition label, interpreted: around 19 received Ad26.COV2.S at low or high dose, single or two shots; several received placebo; per-sample allocation not given. Repertoires of vaccine and placebo recipients were sequenced from samples collected on day 63 after the first injection. The method behind the library was the immunoSEQ multiplex PCR assay. Sourced from immuneACCESS, this table was stored by TCRdb with only in-frame sequences that have V and J called. A share of the clones is absent; for the studies checked, an unresolved V gene accounts for under half, and the remainder has no known explanation. In all, the sample holds around 400,000 clones, and around four fifths of those were seen once. About 7.1% of the sample comes from the top ten.

The source material was peripheral blood, sampled in a trial of Ad26.COV2.S vaccine versus placebo. Receptors originate from a person between 18 and 59 years old who received the Ad26.COV2.S COVID-19 vaccine or a placebo.

V and J are TRBV27 and TRBJ1-6; D is undetermined. V lost 3 bases and J 6 bases, leaving 9 bases between the germline ends. There are 14 residues in the CDR3. The germline V gene has CDR1 MNHEY and CDR2 SMNVEV (reference sequence). The CDR3 DNA reads as TGTGCCAGCAGTTTTATCCACATTAATTCACCCCTCCACTTT. Amino acids: CASSFIHINSPLHF.

The gene calls are TRBV19 and TRBJ1-5; D possibly corresponds to TRBD1 (5 bases). Trimming cost V 2 bases and J 11 bases, with 16 bases left between them. Germline V gene data show CDR1 as LNHDA and CDR2 as SQIVND (reference sequence). The CDR3 has 14 amino acids. CDR3 residues: CASSIPGTVRTQHF. CDR3 nucleotides: TGTGCCAGTAGTATACCAGGGACGGTTCGGACCCAGCATTTT. Based on the CDR3 plus reference TRBV19 and TRBJ1-5, the full variable domain is DGGITQSPKYLFRKEGQNVTLSCEQNLNHDAMYWYRQDPGQGLRLIYYSQIVNDFQKGDIAEGYSVSREKKESFPLTVTSAQKNPTAFYLCASSIPGTVRTQHFGDGTRLSIL.

The CDR3 is CGGGLQETQYF. The CDR3 nucleotides are TGCGGAGGGGGGCTGCAAGAGACCCAGTACTTC. The chain recombines TRBV20-1 with TRBJ2-5; either TRBD1 or TRBD2 may supply D (6 bases each). The CDR3 runs to 11 residues. Germline CDR1 is DFQATT and CDR2 is SNEGSKA (reference sequence).

The rearrangement joins TRBV13 to TRBJ2-7, with 10 nucleotides matching TRBD2. CDR3 size: 16 residues. Germline trimming cut 5 bases from V and 7 bases from J; bases unmatched to any gene: 14. CDR1 is PRHDT and CDR2 is FYEKMQ in the germline V gene (reference sequence). CDR3 nucleotides: TGTGCCAGCAGCACGGGGGCTAGCGGGAGTCAGTATGAGCAGTACTTC. Its protein product is CASSTGASGSQYEQYF.

This chain uses TRBV18 with TRBJ2-7; TRBD2 agrees at 11 bases. Germline loops: CDR1 KGHSH, CDR2 LQKENI. The J segment lost 5 bases and the V segment lost 2 bases, leaving 8 bases of the junction unmatched. This CDR3 spans 16 amino acids. CDR3 nucleotide sequence: TGTGCCAGCTCACCAGTGGGGACTAGCGGTTGGGACGAGCAGTACTTC. Translated: CASSPVGTSGWDEQYF.

This clone was counted only a few times. J is TRBJ1-1 and V is TRBV2, with unresolved D. CDR1 and CDR2 from the germline V gene are SNHLY and FYNNEI. Between the trimmed V and J ends, which lost 6 bases and 3 bases, there was a span of 11 bases. The CDR3 totals 13 residues. CDR3 region: CASRPDVYTEAFF. The CDR3 region has the DNA TGTGCCAGCAGGCCTGACGTATACACTGAAGCTTTCTTT. The complete variable domain, with remaining parts taken from reference TRBV2 and TRBJ1-1, reads EPEVTQTPSHQVTQMGQEVILRCVPISNHLYFYWYRQILGQKVEFLVSFYNNEISEKSEIFDDQFSVERPDGSNFTLKIRSTKLEDSAMYFCASRPDVYTEAFFGQGTRLTVV.

The V and J genes are TRBV7-9 and TRBJ2-5, with D unresolved. The CDR3 is 12 residues long. The V gene's germline CDR1 is SEHNR and CDR2 FQNEAQ (reference sequence). V dropped 1 base and J dropped 7 bases, with 7 bases sitting between them. The CDR3 coding sequence is TGTGCCAGCAGCTTAGTCTATGGGACCCAGTACTTC. This sequence encodes CASSLVYGTQYF.

V gene TRBV6-4 combines with J gene TRBJ1-2, with TRBD1 matching 9 bases. This CDR3 region has 13 residues. V lost 7 bases to trimming and J lost 7 bases; unmatched junction nucleotides: 7. Germline-derived CDR1 and CDR2 are MRHNA and SNTAGT. CDR3 region: CASTPGTGLGYTF. The CDR3 DNA reads as TGTGCCAGCACCCCGGGGACAGGGCTTGGCTACACCTTC.

The CDR3 DNA is TGTGCCAGCAGCCCGGACAGGGATTACGGCGAGCAGTACTTC. As protein: CASSPDRDYGEQYF. The chain has TRBV9 and TRBJ2-7; 8 bases are shared with TRBD1. V shed 4 bases, J shed 6 bases, and the junction held 9 bases outside the gene matches. CDR1 SGDLS and CDR2 YYNGEE come from the germline V gene. This CDR3 spans 14 amino acids.

The chain joins TRBV11-3 to TRBJ1-1; D gene uncertain. V was pared by 0 bases and J by 0 bases, with 5 bases between. The CDR3 length is 14 residues. CDR1 and CDR2 from the germline V gene are SGHNT and YENEEA. The CDR3 region is CASSLDSLNTEAFF. For the CDR3, the DNA is TGTGCCAGCAGCTTAGACAGTCTGAACACTGAAGCTTTCTTT.

The chain recombines TRBV19 with TRBJ1-2; 9 bases agree with TRBD1. From germline, CDR1 is LNHDA and CDR2 SQIVND (reference sequence). Trimming removed 1 base from V and 5 bases from J; junction bases left unmatched: 5. This CDR3 region has 15 residues. CDR3 sequence reads: CASSIVGTGLYGYTF. The CDR3, as DNA: TGTGCCAGTAGTATAGTCGGGACAGGGCTTTATGGCTACACCTTC.

The J gene is TRBJ2-7, the V gene TRBV10-3; D is ambiguous. Germline V gene lookup returns CDR1 ENHRY and CDR2 SYGVKD. V lost 4 bases, J lost 2 bases, and 9 bases lay in between. This CDR3 contains 13 residues. The CDR3 DNA is TGTGCCATCAGTGGGACCAACACCTACGAGCAGTACTTC. Its protein is CAISGTNTYEQYF.

In DNA form, the CDR3 reads TGCGCCAGCAGCTTGGGAGCAGGGAGTGGGCCCCAGCATTTT. This translates into CASSLGAGSGPQHF. The chain couples TRBV5-1 to TRBJ1-5; TRBD1 might be the D (5 bases). In germline, CDR1 is SGHRS, CDR2 YFSETQ. The CDR3 contains 14 residues. V gave up 0 bases and J gave up 9 bases, with 13 bases separating them.

The rearrangement links TRBV4-2 to TRBJ2-7; unclear D gene. The CDR3 contains 12 residues. Germline loops: CDR1 LGHNA, CDR2 YNFKEQ. V lost 3 bases and J 2 bases, leaving 5 bases between the germline ends. The CDR3 coding sequence is TGTGCCAGCAGCCATGGGGCCTACGAGCAGTACTTC. As protein: CASSHGAYEQYF.

The rearrangement links TRBV3-1 (or the pseudogene TRBV3-2) to TRBJ1-1, with D possibly matching TRBD1 (5 bases). In germline, CDR1 is LGHDT, CDR2 YNNKEL (reference sequence). V was cut by 1 base and J by 2 bases, with 11 bases left in between. This CDR3 region has 15 residues. Written as DNA, the CDR3 is TGTGCCAGCAGCCAAGCCTGGGGGGTAAACACTGAAGCTTTCTTT. This translates into CASSQAWGVNTEAFF.